One sample yielded the 3 T cell receptor beta chains listed below, sequenced in a study of chemoradiotherapy in HPV16-positive cancers (dated by TCRdb to 2022 to 2024). Library preparation employed the immunoSEQ multiplex PCR assay. TCRdb mirrors the immuneACCESS table, restricted to in-frame sequences. Some clones are absent from its copies; in checked studies, under half trace to an unresolved V gene, and the reason for the others is unknown. This sample is represented by 15,000 or so clones; approximately 77% of them were singletons. The top ten clones comprise approximately 1.4% of the sample. Specimen collection occurred from a patient who underwent chemoradiotherapy. All receptors derive from a human donor with HPV-associated anogenital cancer.

This sequence joins TRBV19 and TRBJ1-5; possible D gene TRBD1, 6 bases. The germline V and J ends were trimmed by 3 bases and 6 bases, with 15 bases remaining between them. Looked up from germline, CDR1 is LNHDA and CDR2 is SQIVND (reference sequence). CDR3 length: 15 residues. The CDR3 protein is CASSIRGAIGQPQHF. The DNA of the CDR3 is TGTGCCAGTAGTATTCGGGGGGCGATCGGTCAGCCCCAGCATTTT.

The rearrangement uses TRBV30 and TRBJ1-6; D unresolved. Germline CDR1 reads GTSNPN; CDR2 reads SVGIG (reference sequence). The CDR3 length is 15 residues. Between the trimmed V and J ends, which lost 3 bases and 6 bases, there was a span of 15 bases. The CDR3 reads CAWRPRGESNSPLHF. CDR3 sequence (DNA): TGTGCCTGGAGGCCCCGTGGGGAATCTAATTCACCCCTCCACTTT.

The V call is TRBV6-5, the J call TRBJ2-2, with 7 bases lining up with TRBD1. The CDR3 is made up of 15 amino acids. In germline, CDR1 is MNHEY, CDR2 SVGAGI. V dropped 7 bases and J dropped 6; count of bases not matched to a gene: 11. DNA for the CDR3: TGTGCCAGCACCATGGGACAGATCACCGCCGGGGAGCTGTTTTTT. Protein product: CASTMGQITAGELFF.